The source of this TCR beta chain is a study of shared clonotypes between healthy human individuals. In its sample, this clone was seen a few times. Its antigen is not known. Study results and limitations: Only blood samples were collected, and tissue repertoires likely differ.

Clones were read by immunoSEQ multiplex PCR, and TCRdb kept only the in-frame ones, dropping some. The sample consists of about 2.3 million clones, just over 90% of them appearing once. Subsets obtained from CD4+ cells comprised CD45RA+ naive and CD45RA-negative memory cells. V lost 6 bases and J lost 9, with 17 bases in between. This CDR3 has 13 amino acids. The V gene's germline CDR1 is SGHTA and CDR2 FQGTGA. Specimen: naive CD4+ T cells from PBMCs. Subset denoted: CD45RA+ positively selected. The clonotype was recovered from a man between 18 and 29 years old in good health. Some clones in this sample may be carry-over from other donors' samples. The chain links TRBV7-3 to TRBJ1-1; D gene ambiguous. The CDR3 DNA is TGTGCCAGCAGGAGAACACCAACGCCCCAAGCTTTCTTT. It translates to CASRRTPTPQAFF.